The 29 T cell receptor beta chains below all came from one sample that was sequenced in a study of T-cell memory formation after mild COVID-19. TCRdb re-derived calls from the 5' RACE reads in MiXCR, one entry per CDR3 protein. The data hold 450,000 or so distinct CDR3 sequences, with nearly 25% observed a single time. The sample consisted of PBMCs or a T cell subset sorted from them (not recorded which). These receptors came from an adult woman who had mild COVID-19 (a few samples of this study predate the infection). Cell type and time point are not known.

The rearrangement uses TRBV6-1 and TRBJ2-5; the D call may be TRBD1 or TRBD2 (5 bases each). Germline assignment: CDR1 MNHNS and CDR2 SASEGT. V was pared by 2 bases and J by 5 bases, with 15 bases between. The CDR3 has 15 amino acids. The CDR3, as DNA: TGTGCCAGCAGTGAATGGGACGCCAAGGCGGAGACCCAGTACTTC. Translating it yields CASSEWDAKAETQYF.

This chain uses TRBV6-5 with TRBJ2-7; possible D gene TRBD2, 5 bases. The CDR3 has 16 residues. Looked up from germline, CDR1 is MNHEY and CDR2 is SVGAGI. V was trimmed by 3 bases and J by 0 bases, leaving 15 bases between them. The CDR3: CASSYEKGESSYEQYF. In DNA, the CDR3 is TGTGCCAGCAGTTATGAGAAGGGAGAAAGCTCCTACGAGCAGTACTTC.

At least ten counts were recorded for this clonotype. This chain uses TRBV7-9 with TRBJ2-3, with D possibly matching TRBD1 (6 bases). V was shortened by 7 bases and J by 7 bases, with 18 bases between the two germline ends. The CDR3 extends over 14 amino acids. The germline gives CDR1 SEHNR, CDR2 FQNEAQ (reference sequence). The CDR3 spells CASMGTPDANTQYF. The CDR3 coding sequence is TGTGCCAGCATGGGGACACCCGACGCAAATACGCAGTATTTT.

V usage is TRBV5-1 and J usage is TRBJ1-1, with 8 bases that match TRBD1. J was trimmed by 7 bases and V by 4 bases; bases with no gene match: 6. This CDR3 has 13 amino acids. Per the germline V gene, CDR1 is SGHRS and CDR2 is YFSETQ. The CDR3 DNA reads TGCGCCAGCAGCGTGGACAGGGCTGGTGAAGCTTTCTTT. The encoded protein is CASSVDRAGEAFF.

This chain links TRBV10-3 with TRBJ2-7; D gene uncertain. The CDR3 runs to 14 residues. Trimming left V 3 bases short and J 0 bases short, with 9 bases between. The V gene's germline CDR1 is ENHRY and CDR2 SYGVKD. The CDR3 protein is CAISDLTNSYEQYF. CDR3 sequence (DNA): TGTGCCATCAGTGACTTAACAAACTCCTACGAGCAGTACTTC.

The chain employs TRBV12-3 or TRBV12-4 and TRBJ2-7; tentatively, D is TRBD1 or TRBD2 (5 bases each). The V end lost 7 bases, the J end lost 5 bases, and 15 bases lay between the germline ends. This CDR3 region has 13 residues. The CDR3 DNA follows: TGTGCCAGCACTTTCGGGACCCCAGACGAGCAGTACTTC. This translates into CASTFGTPDEQYF.

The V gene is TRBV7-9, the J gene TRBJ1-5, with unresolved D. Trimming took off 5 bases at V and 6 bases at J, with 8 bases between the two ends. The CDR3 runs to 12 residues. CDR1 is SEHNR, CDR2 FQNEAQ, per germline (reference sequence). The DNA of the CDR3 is TGTGCCAGCAGCGGGGTTTTTCAGCCCCAGCATTTT. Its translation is CASSGVFQPQHF.

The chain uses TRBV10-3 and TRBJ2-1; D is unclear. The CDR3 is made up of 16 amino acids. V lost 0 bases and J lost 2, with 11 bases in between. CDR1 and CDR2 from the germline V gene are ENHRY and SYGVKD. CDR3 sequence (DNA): TGTGCCATCAGTGAGTCGCTTTCGCCACCCTACAATGAGCAGTTCTTC. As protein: CAISESLSPPYNEQFF.

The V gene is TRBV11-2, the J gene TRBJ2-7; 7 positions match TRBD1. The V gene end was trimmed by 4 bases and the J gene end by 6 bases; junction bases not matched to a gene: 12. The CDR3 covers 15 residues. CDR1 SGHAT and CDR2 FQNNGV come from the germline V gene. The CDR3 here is CASSWGRDRIIEQYF. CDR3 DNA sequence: TGTGCCAGCAGCTGGGGACGGGACAGAATCATCGAGCAGTACTTC. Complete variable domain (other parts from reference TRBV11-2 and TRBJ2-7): EAGVAQSPRYKIIEKRQSVAFWCNPISGHATLYWYQQILGQGPKLLIQFQNNGVVDDSQLPKDRFSAERLKGVDSTLKIQPAKLEDSAVYLCASSWGRDRIIEQYFGPGTRLTVT.

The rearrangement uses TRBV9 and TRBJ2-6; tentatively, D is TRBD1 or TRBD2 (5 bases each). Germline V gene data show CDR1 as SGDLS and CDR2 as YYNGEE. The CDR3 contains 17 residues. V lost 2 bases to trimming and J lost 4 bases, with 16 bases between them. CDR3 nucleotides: TGTGCCAGCAGCGTGGGGACCCCAGAAGGAGGGGCCAACGTCCTGACTTTC. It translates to CASSVGTPEGGANVLTF.

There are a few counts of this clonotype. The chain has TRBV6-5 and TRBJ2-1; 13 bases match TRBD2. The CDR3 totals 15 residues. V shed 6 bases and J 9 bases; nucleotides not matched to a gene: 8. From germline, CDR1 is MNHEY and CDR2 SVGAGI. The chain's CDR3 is CASRPGLAGASEQFF. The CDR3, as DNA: TGTGCCAGCAGACCTGGACTAGCGGGAGCTAGTGAGCAGTTCTTC.

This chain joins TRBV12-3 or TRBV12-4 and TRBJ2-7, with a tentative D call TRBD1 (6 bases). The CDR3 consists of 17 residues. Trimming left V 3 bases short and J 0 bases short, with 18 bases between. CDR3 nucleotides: TGTGCCAGCAGTTTTATGGACAGTCGGGGCGTCTCCTACGAGCAGTACTTC. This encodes CASSFMDSRGVSYEQYF.

CDR3 sequence reads: CASSKASPHPSSYNEQFF. CDR3 in DNA: TGTGCCAGCAGCAAAGCTTCCCCCCACCCGAGCTCCTACAATGAGCAGTTCTTC. The chain joins TRBV21-1 to TRBJ2-1; TRBD1 is the table's D call, not checked against the DNA. TRBV21-1 is a pseudogene locus. CDR3 length: 18 amino acids.

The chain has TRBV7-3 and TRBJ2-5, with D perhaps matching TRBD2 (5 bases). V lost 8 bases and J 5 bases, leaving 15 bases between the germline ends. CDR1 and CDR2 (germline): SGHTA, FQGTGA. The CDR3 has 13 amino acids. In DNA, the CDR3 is TGTGCCAGCGCCCTCCGGGGTTCGGAGACCCAGTACTTC. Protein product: CASALRGSETQYF. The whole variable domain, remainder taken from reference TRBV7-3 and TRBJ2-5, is GAGVSQTPSNKVTEKGKYVELRCDPISGHTALYWYRQSLGQGPEFLIYFQGTGAADDSGLPNDRFFAVRPEGSVSTLKIQRTERGDSAVYLCASALRGSETQYFGPGTRLLVL.

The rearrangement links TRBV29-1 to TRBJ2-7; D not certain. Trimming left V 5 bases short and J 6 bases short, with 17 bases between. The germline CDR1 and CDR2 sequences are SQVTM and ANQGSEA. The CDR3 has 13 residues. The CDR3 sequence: CSVLSSRSREQYF. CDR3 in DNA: TGCAGCGTTCTAAGCAGCCGCAGTCGCGAGCAGTACTTC.

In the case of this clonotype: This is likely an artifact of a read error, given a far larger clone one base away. The CDR3: CASSADTGELFF. Here the CDR3 DNA reads TGTGCCAGCAGTGCCGACACCGGGGAGCTGTTTTTT. The J gene is TRBJ2-2, the V gene TRBV2; D is ambiguous. V lost 4 bases and J 3 bases, leaving 3 bases between the germline ends. The CDR3 has 12 amino acids. Germline lookup yields CDR1 SNHLY and CDR2 FYNNEI. Full variable domain (outside the CDR3, taken from reference TRBV2 and TRBJ2-2): EPEVTQTPSHQVTQMGQEVILRCVPISNHLYFYWYRQILGQKVEFLVSFYNNEISEKSEIFDDQFSVERPDGSNFTLKIRSTKLEDSAMYFCASSADTGELFFGEGSRLTVL.

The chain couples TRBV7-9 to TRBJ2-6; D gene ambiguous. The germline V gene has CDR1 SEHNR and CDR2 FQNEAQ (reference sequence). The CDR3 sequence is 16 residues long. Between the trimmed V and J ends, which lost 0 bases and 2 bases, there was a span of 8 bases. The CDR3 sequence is CASSLAHSTGANVLTF. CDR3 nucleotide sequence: TGTGCCAGCAGCTTAGCCCACAGCACTGGGGCCAACGTCCTGACTTTC.

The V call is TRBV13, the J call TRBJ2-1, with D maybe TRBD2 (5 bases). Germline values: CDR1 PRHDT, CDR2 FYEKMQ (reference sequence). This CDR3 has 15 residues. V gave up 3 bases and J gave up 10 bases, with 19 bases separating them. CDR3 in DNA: TGTGCCAGCAGCTTTGGGATTAGGCCGGGAAACGAGCAGTTCTTC. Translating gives CASSFGIRPGNEQFF.

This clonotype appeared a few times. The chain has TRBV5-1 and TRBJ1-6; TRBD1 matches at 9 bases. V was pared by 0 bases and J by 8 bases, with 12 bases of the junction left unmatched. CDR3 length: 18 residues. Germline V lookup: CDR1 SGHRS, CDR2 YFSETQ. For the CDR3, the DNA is TGCGCCAGCAGCTTGGCCCGACAGGGGGGCGGGCAGTATTCACCCCTCCACTTT. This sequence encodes CASSLARQGGGQYSPLHF.

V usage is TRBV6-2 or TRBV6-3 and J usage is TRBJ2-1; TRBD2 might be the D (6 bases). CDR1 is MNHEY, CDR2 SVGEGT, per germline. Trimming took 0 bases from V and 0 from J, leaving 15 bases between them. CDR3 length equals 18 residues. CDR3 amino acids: CASSYSSGTYSSYNEQFF. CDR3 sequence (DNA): TGTGCCAGCAGTTACTCTTCCGGGACTTACAGCTCCTACAATGAGCAGTTCTTC.

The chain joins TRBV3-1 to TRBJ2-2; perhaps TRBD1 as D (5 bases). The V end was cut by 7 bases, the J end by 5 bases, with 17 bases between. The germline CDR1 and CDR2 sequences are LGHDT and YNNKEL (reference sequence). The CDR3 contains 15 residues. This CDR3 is CASNQGTIGTGELFF. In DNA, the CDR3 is TGTGCCAGCAACCAGGGAACAATCGGAACCGGGGAGCTGTTTTTT.

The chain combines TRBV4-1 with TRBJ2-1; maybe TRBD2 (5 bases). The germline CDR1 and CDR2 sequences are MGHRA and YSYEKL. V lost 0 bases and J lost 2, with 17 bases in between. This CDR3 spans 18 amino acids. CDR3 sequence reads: CASSQERAGMRAYNEQFF. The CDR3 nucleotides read TGCGCCAGCAGCCAAGAGCGGGCGGGCATGCGGGCCTACAATGAGCAGTTCTTC.

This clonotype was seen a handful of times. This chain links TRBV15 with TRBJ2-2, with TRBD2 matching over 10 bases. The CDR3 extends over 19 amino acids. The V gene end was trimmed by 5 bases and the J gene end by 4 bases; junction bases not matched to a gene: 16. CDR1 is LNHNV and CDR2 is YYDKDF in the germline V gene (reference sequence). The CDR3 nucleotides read TGTGCCACCAGCTTCCGGGGGCTAGCGGGAGAACGGGGCACCGGGGAGCTGTTTTTT. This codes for CATSFRGLAGERGTGELFF. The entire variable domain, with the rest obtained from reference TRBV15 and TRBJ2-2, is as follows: DAMVIQNPRYQVTQFGKPVTLSCSQTLNHNVMYWYQQKSSQAPKLLFHYYDKDFNNEADTPDNFQSRRPNTSFCFLDIRSPGLGDTAMYLCATSFRGLAGERGTGELFFGEGSRLTVL.

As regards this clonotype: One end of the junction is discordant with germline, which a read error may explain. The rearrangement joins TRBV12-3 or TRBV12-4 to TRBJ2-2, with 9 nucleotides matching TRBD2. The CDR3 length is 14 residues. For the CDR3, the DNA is TGTGCCAGCAGTCTAGCGGGGATTACCGGGGAGCTGTTTTTT. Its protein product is CASSLAGITGELFF.

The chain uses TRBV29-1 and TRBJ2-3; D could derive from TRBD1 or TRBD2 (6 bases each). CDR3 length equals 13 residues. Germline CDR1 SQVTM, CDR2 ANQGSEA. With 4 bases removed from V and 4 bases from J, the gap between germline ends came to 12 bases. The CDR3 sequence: CSVARGPADTQYF. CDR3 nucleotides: TGCAGCGTTGCACGGGGGCCGGCAGATACGCAGTATTTT.

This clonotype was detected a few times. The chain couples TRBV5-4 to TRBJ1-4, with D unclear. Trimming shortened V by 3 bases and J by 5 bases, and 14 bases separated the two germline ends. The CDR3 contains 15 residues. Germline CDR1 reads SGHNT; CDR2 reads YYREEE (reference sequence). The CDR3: CASSYNRALNEKLFF. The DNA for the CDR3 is TGTGCCAGCAGCTACAACCGGGCCTTGAATGAAAAACTGTTTTTT.

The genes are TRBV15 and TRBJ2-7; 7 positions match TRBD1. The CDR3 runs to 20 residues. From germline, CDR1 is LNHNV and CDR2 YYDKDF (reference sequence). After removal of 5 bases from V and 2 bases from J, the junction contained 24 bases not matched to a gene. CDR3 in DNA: TGTGCCACCAGCGGGACGCCAAGATGGACAGGCACCCCATCAGCCTACGAGCAGTACTTC. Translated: CATSGTPRWTGTPSAYEQYF.

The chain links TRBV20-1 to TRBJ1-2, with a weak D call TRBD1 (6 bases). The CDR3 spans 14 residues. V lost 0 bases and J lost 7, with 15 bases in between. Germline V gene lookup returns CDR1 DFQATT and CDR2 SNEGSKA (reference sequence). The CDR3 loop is CSARDPDRRSGYTF. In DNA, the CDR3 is TGCAGTGCTAGAGATCCGGACAGAAGGTCTGGCTACACCTTC.

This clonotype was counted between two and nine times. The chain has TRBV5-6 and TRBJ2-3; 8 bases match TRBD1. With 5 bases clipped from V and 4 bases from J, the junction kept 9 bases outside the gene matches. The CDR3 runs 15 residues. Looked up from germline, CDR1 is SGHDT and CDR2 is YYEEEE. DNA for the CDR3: TGTGCCAGCAGTATAGGACAGGGCCGCGCAGATACGCAGTATTTT. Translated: CASSIGQGRADTQYF.